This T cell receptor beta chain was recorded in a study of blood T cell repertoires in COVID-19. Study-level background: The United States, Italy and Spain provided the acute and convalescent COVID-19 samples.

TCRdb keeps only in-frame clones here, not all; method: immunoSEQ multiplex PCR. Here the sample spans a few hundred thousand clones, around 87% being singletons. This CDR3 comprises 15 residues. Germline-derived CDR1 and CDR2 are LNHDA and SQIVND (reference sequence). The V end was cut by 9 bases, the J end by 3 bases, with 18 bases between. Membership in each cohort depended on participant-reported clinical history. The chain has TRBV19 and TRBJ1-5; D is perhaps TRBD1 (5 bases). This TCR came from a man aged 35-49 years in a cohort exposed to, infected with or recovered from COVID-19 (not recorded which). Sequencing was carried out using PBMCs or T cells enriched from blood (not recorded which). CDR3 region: CASQNSGTFNQPQHF. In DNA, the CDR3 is TGTGCCAGCCAAAATAGCGGGACGTTCAATCAGCCCCAGCATTTT.